This T cell receptor (beta chain) stems from a study of early T cells in non-severe SARS-CoV-2 infection. Study-wide results and caveats: There was a bias toward anti-spike CD8 responses in VDJdb matching, which missed private and CD4 specificities.

Notes on this clonotype: What it binds is unknown.

The protocol attached unique molecular identifiers to individual cDNA molecules. MiXCR, run by TCRdb on the 5' RACE reads, gives a single entry per CDR3 protein. The sample has about 60,000 distinct CDR3 sequences, roughly a sixth seen once. V lost 3 bases to trimming and J lost 0 bases, with 5 bases between them. This CDR3 has 14 amino acids. Germline V gene lookup returns CDR1 SEHNR and CDR2 FQNEAQ (reference sequence). The chain is built from TRBV7-9 and TRBJ1-4; D unclear. The sample was whole blood, taken at baseline. The clonotype comes from an adult who was a healthcare worker with PCR-confirmed SARS-CoV-2 infection or an uninfected control (not recorded which). The CDR3 DNA is TGTGCCAGCAGCTTTTCGACAACTAATGAAAAACTGTTTTTT. Translation: CASSFSTTNEKLFF. The entire variable domain, with the rest obtained from reference TRBV7-9 and TRBJ1-4, is as follows: DTGVSQNPRHKITKRGQNVTFRCDPISEHNRLYWYRQTLGQGPEFLTYFQNEAQLEKSRLLSDRFSAERPKGSFSTLEIQRTEQGDSAMYLCASSFSTTNEKLFFGSGTQLSVL.